There are many counts of the clone carrying this T cell receptor beta chain. These data are taken from a study of Graves' ophthalmopathy and Graves' hyperthyroidism. RNA transcripts were the source from which TCR beta CDR3 regions were amplified. Amplification began with first-round RT-PCR using HTBI primers, then second-round multiplex PCR was performed. Via MiXCR, TCRdb re-called the multiplex PCR reads, giving one row per CDR3 protein. This table holds 580,000 or so distinct CDR3 sequences, 35% to 45% found once. V was trimmed by 0 bases and J by 5 bases, leaving 14 bases between them. Looked up from germline, CDR1 is DFQATT and CDR2 is SNEGSKA (reference sequence). There are 16 residues in the CDR3.

The origin of this receptor is an adult man with Graves' hyperthyroidism. The chain recombines TRBV20-1 with TRBJ1-6; D remains ambiguous. Sequenced: peripheral blood or thyroid tissue (not recorded which). This CDR3 is CSARDGRVLDNSPLHF. The CDR3 bases are TGCAGTGCTAGAGATGGGAGGGTTCTGGATAATTCACCCCTCCACTTT.